The sequence of this T cell receptor (beta chain) was determined in a study of glioma-infiltrating T cells. TCR alpha and beta CDR3 regions were amplified from RNA using iRepertoire nested multiplex PCR. A single record per CDR3 protein comes from TCRdb applying MiXCR to the multiplex PCR reads. The sample lists 300,000 to 450,000 distinct CDR3 sequences; more than 35% were seen once. In the case of this clonotype: As yet, its antigen is unknown.

The CDR3 runs to 15 residues. The trim removed 1 base at V and 3 bases at J, leaving 3 bases unmatched. Study-level results: Non-neoplastic patients had below-expected tissue-blood divergence, while all gliomas exceeded expectation. Very few CDR3 sequences were shared between tissue and blood.

This receptor was identified in a human donor with low-grade glioma or glioblastoma, undergoing nonglioma brain surgery, or in good health (not recorded which). The chain combines TRBV12-3 or TRBV12-4 with TRBJ1-5; 7 bases line up with TRBD1. Sequenced: glioma tissue, nonneoplastic brain tissue, or PBMCs (not recorded which). CDR3 in DNA: TGTGCCAGCAGTTTAGGGGACAGCCTCAATCAGCCCCAGCATTTT. Amino acids: CASSLGDSLNQPQHF.